A selection of T cell receptor beta chains follows, all from one sample in a study of vaccination and CD4 T cells after COVID-19. TCRdb reprocessed the PCR reads with MiXCR, giving one entry per CDR3 protein. In the table there are more than 20,000 distinct CDR3 sequences, 38% of which are singletons. Their cognate antigens are unknown. The sample here was CD4+ T cells from blood, cultured in vitro, taken before SARS-CoV-2 vaccination. Source of these receptors: a human donor who had recovered from COVID-19. Both conserved end residues are part of each CDR3. A D gene is named only where the DNA matches it firmly. Clone size is stated in some rows and not others, as once, few, many or a class when expanded.

>TRBV10-3|NA|13|few|TRBJ2-5
TGTGCCATCAGTGGGCCAGTTCAAGAGACCCAGTACTTC
CAISGPVQETQYF
>TRBV6-2/TRBV6-3|TRBD2|14|NA|TRBJ2-2
TGTGCCAGCTACGAGGAAGCGGGGGCCGGGGAGCTGTTTTTT
CASYEEAGAGELFF
>TRBV7-3|TRBD1|14|few|TRBJ2-1
TGTGCCAGCAGCCCGGGACAGGCCACAAATGAGCAGTTCTTC
CASSPGQATNEQFF
>TRBV19|NA|13|few|TRBJ1-1
TGTGCCAGTAGTATCTTCACAGGGAGGGAAGCTTTCTTT
CASSIFTGREAFF
>TRBV24-1|NA|13|NA|TRBJ2-1
TGTGCCACCAGTGACATCAACCAGCCAGAGCAGTTCTTC
CATSDINQPEQFF
>TRBV6-2/TRBV6-3|TRBD1|15|NA|TRBJ2-7
TGTGCCAGCATTGGGACAGGGGGGGGATTACGCGAGCAGTACTTC
CASIGTGGGLREQYF
>TRBV28|NA|14|once|TRBJ1-2
TGTGCCAGCAGCCCTGGCAGTAAGAACTATGGCTACACCTTC
CASSPGSKNYGYTF
>TRBV2|TRBD1|12|few|TRBJ2-7
TGTGCCAGCAGGGGAGACAGGGGCGAGCAGTACTTC
CASRGDRGEQYF
>TRBV7-6|TRBD2|18|few|TRBJ2-1
TGTGCCAGCAGCTTAAGCCTTATGACTAGCGGGGGGCCAGGTGAGCAGTTCTTC
CASSLSLMTSGGPGEQFF
>TRBV5-1|TRBD2|16|NA|TRBJ2-7
TGCGCCAGCAGCCCGACGCCTACTAGCGGAAACTACGAGCAGTACTTC
CASSPTPTSGNYEQYF
>TRBV6-2/TRBV6-3|NA|15|few|TRBJ2-5
TGTGCCAGCAGGAAAGCAGGGCAGTCTCAAGAGACCCAGTACTTC
CASRKAGQSQETQYF
>TRBV28|TRBD1|14|NA|TRBJ1-4
TGTGCCAGCAGTCCCAGGGGGGTGGGGGAAAAACTGTTTTTT
CASSPRGVGEKLFF
>TRBV19|NA|13|NA|TRBJ2-5
TGTGCCAGTAGTATACAGGGAGACGAGACCCAGTACTTC
CASSIQGDETQYF
>TRBV20-1|NA|13|NA|TRBJ2-5
TGCAGTGCTCCCGAGGCTCCCCAAGAGACCCAGTACTTC
CSAPEAPQETQYF
>TRBV7-2|NA|15|few|TRBJ2-7
TGTGCCAGCAGCTTAGCGGCCAGGGTGGTGGATGAGCAGTACTTC
CASSLAARVVDEQYF
>TRBV5-4|NA|14|NA|TRBJ1-1
TGTGCCAGCAGATCCGGGGGGCCCAACTCTGAAGCTTTCTTT
CASRSGGPNSEAFF
>TRBV20-1|TRBD1|14|NA|TRBJ1-2
TGCAGTGCTAGAGTGAGCGACAGGGTGTCTGGCTACACCTTC
CSARVSDRVSGYTF
>TRBV7-2|NA|13|NA|TRBJ1-2
TGTGCCAGCAGCTTATCCGGACGGAGAGGCTACACCTTC
CASSLSGRRGYTF
>TRBV6-1|NA|13|NA|TRBJ1-1
TGTGCCAGCAGGCAGGACGGGAACACTGAAGCTTTCTTT
CASRQDGNTEAFF
>TRBV7-9|NA|12|once|TRBJ2-1
TGTGCCAGCAGCTTAGCAAAGGGAAGAAGCTTCTTC
CASSLAKGRSFF
>TRBV5-1|TRBD1|15|NA|TRBJ2-7
TGCGCCAGCAGCTTGGGGGACAGGGTACCCTACGAGCAGTACTTC
CASSLGDRVPYEQYF